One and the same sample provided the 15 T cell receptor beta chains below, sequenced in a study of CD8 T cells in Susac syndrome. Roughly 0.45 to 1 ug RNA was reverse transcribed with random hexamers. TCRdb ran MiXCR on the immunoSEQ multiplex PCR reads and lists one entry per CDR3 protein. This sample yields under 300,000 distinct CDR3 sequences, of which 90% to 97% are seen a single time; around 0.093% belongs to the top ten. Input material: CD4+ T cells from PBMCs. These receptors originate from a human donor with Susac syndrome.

CDR3 sequence (DNA): TGTGCCAGCAGCCCTAGGACTAGCGGGACCCCTGATGAGCAGTTCTTC. Protein: CASSPRTSGTPDEQFF. V gene TRBV14 combines with J gene TRBJ2-1; TRBD2 matches at 12 bases. The CDR3 is 16 amino acids. Germline V gene sequence: CDR1 SGHDN, CDR2 FVKESK. V lost 4 bases, J lost 8 bases, and 9 bases stayed unmatched.

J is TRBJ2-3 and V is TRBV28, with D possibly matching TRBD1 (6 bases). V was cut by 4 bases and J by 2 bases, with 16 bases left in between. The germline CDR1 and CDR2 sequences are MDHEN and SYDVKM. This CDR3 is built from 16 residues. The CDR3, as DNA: TGTGCCAGCAGTTCCCAGGGACATATTCACACAGATACGCAGTATTTT. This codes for CASSSQGHIHTDTQYF. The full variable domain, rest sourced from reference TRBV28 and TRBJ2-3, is DVKVTQSSRYLVKRTGEKVFLECVQDMDHENMFWYRQDPGLGLRLIYFSYDVKMKEKGDIPEGYSVSREKKERFSLILESASTNQTSMYLCASSSQGHIHTDTQYFGPGTRLTVL.

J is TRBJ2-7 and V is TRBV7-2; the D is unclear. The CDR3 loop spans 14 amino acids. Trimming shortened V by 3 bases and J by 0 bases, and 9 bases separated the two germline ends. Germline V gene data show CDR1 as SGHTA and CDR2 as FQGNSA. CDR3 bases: TGTGCCAGCAGCTTTTCTTACTTCTCCTACGAGCAGTACTTC. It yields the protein CASSFSYFSYEQYF.

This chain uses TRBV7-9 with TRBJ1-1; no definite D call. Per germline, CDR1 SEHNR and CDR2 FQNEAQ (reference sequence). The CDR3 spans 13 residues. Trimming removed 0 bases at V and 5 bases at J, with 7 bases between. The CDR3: CASSLAVATEAFF. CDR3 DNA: TGTGCCAGCAGCTTAGCGGTAGCTACTGAAGCTTTCTTT.

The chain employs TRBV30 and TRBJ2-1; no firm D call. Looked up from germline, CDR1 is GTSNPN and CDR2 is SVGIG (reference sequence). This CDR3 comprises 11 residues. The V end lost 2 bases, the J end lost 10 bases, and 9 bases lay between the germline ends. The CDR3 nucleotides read TGTGCCTGGAGTACCCGAAAAGAGCAGTTCTTC. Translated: CAWSTRKEQFF.

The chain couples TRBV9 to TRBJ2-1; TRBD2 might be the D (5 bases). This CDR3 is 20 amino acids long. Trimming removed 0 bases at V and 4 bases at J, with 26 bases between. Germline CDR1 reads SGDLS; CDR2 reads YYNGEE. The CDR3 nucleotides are TGTGCCAGCAGCGTAGACCCCTCCCTAGCCAATGCCATTGGTTACAATGAGCAGTTCTTC. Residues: CASSVDPSLANAIGYNEQFF.

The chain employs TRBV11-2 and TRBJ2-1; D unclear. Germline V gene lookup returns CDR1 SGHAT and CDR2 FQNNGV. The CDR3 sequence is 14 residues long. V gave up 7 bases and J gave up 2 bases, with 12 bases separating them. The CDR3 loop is CASTPVRTYNEQFF. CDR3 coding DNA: TGTGCCAGCACCCCCGTCCGGACCTACAATGAGCAGTTCTTC.

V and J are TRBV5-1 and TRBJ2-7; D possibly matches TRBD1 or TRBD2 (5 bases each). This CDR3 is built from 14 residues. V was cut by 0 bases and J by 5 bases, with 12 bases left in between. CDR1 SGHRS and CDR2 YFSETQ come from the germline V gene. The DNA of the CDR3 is TGCGCCAGCAGCTTGGTACCGGGACCGAACGAGCAGTACTTC. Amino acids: CASSLVPGPNEQYF.

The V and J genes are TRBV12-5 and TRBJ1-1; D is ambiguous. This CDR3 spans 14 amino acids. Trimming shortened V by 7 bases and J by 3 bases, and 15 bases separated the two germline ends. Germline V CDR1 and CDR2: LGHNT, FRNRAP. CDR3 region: CASAPQAWDTEAFF. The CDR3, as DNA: TGTGCTAGTGCCCCCCAGGCGTGGGACACTGAAGCTTTCTTT.

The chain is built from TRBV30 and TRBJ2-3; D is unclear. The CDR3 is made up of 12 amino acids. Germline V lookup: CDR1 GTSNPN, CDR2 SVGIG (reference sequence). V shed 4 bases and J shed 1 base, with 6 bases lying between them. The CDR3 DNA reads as TGTGCCTGGACTGTCGGCACAGATACGCAGTATTTT. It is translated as CAWTVGTDTQYF. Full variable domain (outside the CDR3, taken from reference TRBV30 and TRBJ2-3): SQTIHQWPATLVQPVGSPLSLECTVEGTSNPNLYWYRQAAGRGLQLLFYSVGIGQISSEVPQNLSASRPQDRQFILSSKKLLLSDSGFYLCAWTVGTDTQYFGPGTRLTVL.

CDR3 DNA sequence: TGCTCAACCCCCAGGAACCGGGAGACCCAGTACTTC. This gives the protein CSTPRNRETQYF. The chain uses TRBV20-1 and TRBJ2-5, with D hard to call. Germline lookup yields CDR1 DFQATT and CDR2 SNEGSKA (reference sequence). The CDR3 totals 12 residues.

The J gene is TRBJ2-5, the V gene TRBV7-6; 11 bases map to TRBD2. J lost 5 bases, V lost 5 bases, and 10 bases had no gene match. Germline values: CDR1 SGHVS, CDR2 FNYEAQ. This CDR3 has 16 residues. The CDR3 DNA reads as TGTGCCAGCAGCCTAACTAGCGGGAGTGTATGGGAGACCCAGTACTTC. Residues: CASSLTSGSVWETQYF.

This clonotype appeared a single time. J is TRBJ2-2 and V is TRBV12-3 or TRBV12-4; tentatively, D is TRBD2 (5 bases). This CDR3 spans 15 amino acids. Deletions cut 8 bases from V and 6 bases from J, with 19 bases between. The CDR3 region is CASREAAAWAGELFF. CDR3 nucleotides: TGTGCCAGCCGGGAAGCGGCCGCTTGGGCCGGGGAGCTGTTTTTT.

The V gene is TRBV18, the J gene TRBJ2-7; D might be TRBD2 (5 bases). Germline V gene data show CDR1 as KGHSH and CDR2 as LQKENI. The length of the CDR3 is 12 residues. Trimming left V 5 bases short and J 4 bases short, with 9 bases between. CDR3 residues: CASSSGIYEQYF. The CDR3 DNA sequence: TGTGCCAGCTCATCCGGGATTTACGAGCAGTACTTC.

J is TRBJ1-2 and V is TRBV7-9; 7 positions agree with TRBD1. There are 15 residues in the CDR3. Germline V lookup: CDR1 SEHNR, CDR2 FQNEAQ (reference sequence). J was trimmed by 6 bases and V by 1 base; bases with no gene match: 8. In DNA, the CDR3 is TGTGCCAGCAGCTTAGTCCAACAGGGGAAGAATGGCTACACCTTC. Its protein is CASSLVQQGKNGYTF. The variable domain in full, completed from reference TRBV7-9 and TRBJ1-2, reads DTGVSQNPRHKITKRGQNVTFRCDPISEHNRLYWYRQTLGQGPEFLTYFQNEAQLEKSRLLSDRFSAERPKGSFSTLEIQRTEQGDSAMYLCASSLVQQGKNGYTFGSGTRLTVV.